The entry that follows covers one T cell receptor (beta chain) sequence. Stated time point: newly diagnosed GD, antithyroid drugs for less than 3 months. RNA extracted from PBMCs served as the sequencing template. It was an endocrinology department in Xi'an, China, that provided the patients. This sample stems from a study of regulatory T cells in long-lasting Graves disease. iRepertoire HTBI primers and Arm-PCR of CDR3 regions built TCR beta libraries. TCRdb re-derived calls from the multiplex PCR reads in MiXCR, one entry per CDR3 protein. The profile shows some 500,000 distinct CDR3 sequences, 15% to 20% of them singletons. Trimming removed 6 bases from V and 9 bases from J, with 14 bases in between. Germline lookup yields CDR1 LNHDA and CDR2 SQIVND (reference sequence). The CDR3 totals 12 residues. These data were likewise used in another study, on T cells in Graves' hyperthyroidism and ophthalmopathy. That paper notes: Blood samples included most of the expanded thyroid clonotypes exceeding 0.001.

The V call is TRBV19, the J call TRBJ1-1; perhaps TRBD1 as D (5 bases). The TCR was taken from a woman aged 40-65 years with Graves disease. The sequenced sample was peripheral blood mononuclear cells (PBMCs), obtained at new diagnosis, from a patient treated with antithyroid drugs. The CDR3 reads CASRRSTEKAFF. CDR3 DNA: TGTGCCAGTAGGCGATCGACAGAAAAAGCTTTCTTT.